These T cell receptor beta chains were read from a single sample in a study of beta chain features in type 1 diabetes. Sequencing used immunoSEQ multiplex PCR; TCRdb keeps in-frame clones, though not all of them. The data hold about 180,000 clones, with roughly 8% observed a single time. The sequencing sample was made of central memory CD4+ T cells from blood. The receptors come from a man between 18 and 35 years old with type 1 diabetes. Each CDR3 is given without its conserved first and last residue. The order of the fields is CDR3 protein, J gene, V gene.

CDR3aa: ASSSVSRGTGELF
j_gene: TRBJ2-2
v_gene: TRBV19

CDR3aa: ASSLNGVSNQPQH
j_gene: TRBJ1-5
v_gene: TRBV28

CDR3aa: ASSPRQGRNTEAF
j_gene: TRBJ1-1
v_gene: TRBV18

CDR3aa: ASSQTSGRWNEQF
j_gene: TRBJ2-1
v_gene: TRBV7-8

CDR3aa: ASSLPGPQPQH
j_gene: TRBJ1-5
v_gene: TRBV28

CDR3aa: ASSPELVRASGELF
j_gene: TRBJ2-2
v_gene: TRBV4-3

CDR3aa: AWSVVRTNQPQH
j_gene: TRBJ1-5
v_gene: TRBV30

CDR3aa: ASEQGPTDTQY
j_gene: TRBJ2-3
v_gene: TRBV11-2

CDR3aa: ATSRDQATYGYT
j_gene: TRBJ1-2
v_gene: TRBV15

CDR3aa: ASSSVTSGETQY
j_gene: TRBJ2-5
v_gene: TRBV6-5

CDR3aa: ASSWTSGRATGELF
j_gene: TRBJ2-2
v_gene: TRBV5-1

CDR3aa: ASRTGGDDEQY
j_gene: TRBJ2-7
v_gene: TRBV28

CDR3aa: ASRRLAGAYNEQF
j_gene: TRBJ2-1
v_gene: TRBV28

CDR3aa: ASSLAGREETQY
j_gene: TRBJ2-5
v_gene: TRBV7-7

CDR3aa: ASSSSGHYTDTQY
j_gene: TRBJ2-3
v_gene: TRBV2

CDR3aa: ASSLLASYNEQF
j_gene: TRBJ2-1
v_gene: TRBV7-2

CDR3aa: ASSPPRMGGEQY
j_gene: TRBJ2-7
v_gene: TRBV6-6

CDR3aa: ASSLGTGERTEAF
j_gene: TRBJ1-1
v_gene: TRBV5-1

CDR3aa: ATSRDRGGDGYT
j_gene: TRBJ1-2
v_gene: TRBV15

CDR3aa: ASSQGASTDTQY
j_gene: TRBJ2-3
v_gene: TRBV14

CDR3aa: ASSQDVSRGTEAF
j_gene: TRBJ1-1
v_gene: TRBV4-3

CDR3aa: ASSSVGQGDYT
j_gene: TRBJ1-2
v_gene: TRBV18

CDR3aa: ASSEYGQGGKLF
j_gene: TRBJ1-4
v_gene: TRBV25-1

CDR3aa: ASSRQHPYEQY
j_gene: TRBJ2-7
v_gene: TRBV14

CDR3aa: ASSHLQGQQNIQY
j_gene: TRBJ2-4
v_gene: TRBV14

CDR3aa: ASSQAPYNSPLH
j_gene: TRBJ1-6
v_gene: TRBV4-2

CDR3aa: ASSVDSSNYGYT
j_gene: TRBJ1-2
v_gene: TRBV2

CDR3aa: ASSQDGGTEQF
j_gene: TRBJ2-1
v_gene: TRBV4-1

CDR3aa: ATTLPTIPYEQY
j_gene: TRBJ2-7
v_gene: TRBV28

CDR3aa: AISAGLAGETQY
j_gene: TRBJ2-5
v_gene: TRBV10-3

CDR3aa: ASSQSNRDSPLH
j_gene: TRBJ1-6
v_gene: TRBV23-1

CDR3aa: ASAANYGYT
j_gene: TRBJ1-2
v_gene: TRBV28

CDR3aa: ASSPTGGSNQPQH
j_gene: TRBJ1-5
v_gene: TRBV18

CDR3aa: AWSLVPQETQY
j_gene: TRBJ2-5
v_gene: TRBV30

CDR3aa: ASSFTGATIYGYT
j_gene: TRBJ1-2
v_gene: TRBV7-9

CDR3aa: ASTTGEKIGEQF
j_gene: TRBJ2-1
v_gene: TRBV19

CDR3aa: ASSLYERENEQY
j_gene: TRBJ2-7
v_gene: TRBV5-4

CDR3aa: ASRSPEVWEKLF
j_gene: TRBJ1-4
v_gene: TRBV27

CDR3aa: ASSSPVLYEQY
j_gene: TRBJ2-7
v_gene: TRBV28

CDR3aa: ASSLPAGVGYT
j_gene: TRBJ1-2
v_gene: TRBV28

CDR3aa: ASRTGRETQY
j_gene: TRBJ2-5
v_gene: TRBV27

CDR3aa: ASSPATSPAGELF
j_gene: TRBJ2-2
v_gene: TRBV11-3